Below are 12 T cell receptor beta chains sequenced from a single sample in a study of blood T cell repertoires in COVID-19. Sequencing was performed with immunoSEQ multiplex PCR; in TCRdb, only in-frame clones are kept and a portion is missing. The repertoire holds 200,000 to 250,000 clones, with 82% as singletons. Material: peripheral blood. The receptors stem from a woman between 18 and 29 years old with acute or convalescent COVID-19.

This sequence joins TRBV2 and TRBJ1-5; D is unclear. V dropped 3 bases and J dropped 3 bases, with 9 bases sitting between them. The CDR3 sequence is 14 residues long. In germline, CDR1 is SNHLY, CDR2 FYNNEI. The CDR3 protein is CASSDNGVNQPQHF. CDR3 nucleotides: TGTGCCAGCAGTGATAACGGGGTCAATCAGCCCCAGCATTTT.

This CDR3 reads CASSFRQGPFSYEQYF. As DNA, the CDR3 is TGTGCCAGCAGTTTTCGACAGGGGCCGTTCTCCTACGAGCAGTACTTC. The chain links TRBV27 to TRBJ2-7; TRBD1 agrees at 8 bases. This CDR3 comprises 16 residues. The V gene end was trimmed by 3 bases and the J gene end by 0 bases; junction bases not matched to a gene: 7. Germline V gene lookup returns CDR1 MNHEY and CDR2 SMNVEV (reference sequence).

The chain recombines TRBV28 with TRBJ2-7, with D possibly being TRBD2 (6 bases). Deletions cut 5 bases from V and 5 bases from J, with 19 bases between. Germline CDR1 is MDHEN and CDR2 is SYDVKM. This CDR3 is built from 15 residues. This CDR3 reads CASSPEGLGPDEQYF. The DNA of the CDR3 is TGTGCCAGCAGTCCCGAGGGACTGGGTCCGGACGAGCAGTACTTC.

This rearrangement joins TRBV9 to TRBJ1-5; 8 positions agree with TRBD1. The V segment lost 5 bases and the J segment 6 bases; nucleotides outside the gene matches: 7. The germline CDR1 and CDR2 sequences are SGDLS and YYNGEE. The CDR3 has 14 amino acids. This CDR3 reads CASSSTGGGQPQHF. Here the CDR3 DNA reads TGTGCCAGCAGTTCTACAGGGGGGGGTCAGCCCCAGCATTTT.

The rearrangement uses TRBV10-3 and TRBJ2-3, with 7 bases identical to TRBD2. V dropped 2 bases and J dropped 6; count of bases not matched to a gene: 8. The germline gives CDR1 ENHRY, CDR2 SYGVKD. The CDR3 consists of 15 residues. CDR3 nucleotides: TGTGCCATCAGTGAGACCCTAACTAGCGCGGATACGCAGTATTTT. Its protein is CAISETLTSADTQYF.

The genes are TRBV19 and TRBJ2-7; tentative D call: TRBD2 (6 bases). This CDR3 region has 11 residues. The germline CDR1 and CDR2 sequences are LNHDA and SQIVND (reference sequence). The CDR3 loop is CAAGNPYEQYF. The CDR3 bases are TGTGCGGCGGGGAATCCCTACGAGCAGTACTTC. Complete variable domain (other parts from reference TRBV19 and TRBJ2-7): DGGITQSPKYLFRKEGQNVTLSCEQNLNHDAMYWYRQDPGQGLRLIYYSQIVNDFQKGDIAEGYSVSREKKESFPLTVTSAQKNPTAFYLCAAGNPYEQYFGPGTRLTVT.

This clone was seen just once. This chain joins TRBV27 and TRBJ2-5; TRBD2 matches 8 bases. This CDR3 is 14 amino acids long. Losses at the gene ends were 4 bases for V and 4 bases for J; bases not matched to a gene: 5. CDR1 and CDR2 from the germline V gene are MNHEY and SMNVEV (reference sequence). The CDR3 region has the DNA TGTGCCAGCAGTTCCCCCCTAGCGGGAGAGACCCAGTACTTC. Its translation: CASSSPLAGETQYF.

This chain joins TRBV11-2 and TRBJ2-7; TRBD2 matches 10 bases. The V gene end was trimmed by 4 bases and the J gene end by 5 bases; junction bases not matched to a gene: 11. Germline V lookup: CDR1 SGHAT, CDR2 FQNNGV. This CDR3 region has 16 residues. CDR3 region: CASSSGTSAETHEQYF. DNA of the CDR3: TGTGCCAGCAGCTCCGGGACTAGCGCGGAGACCCACGAGCAGTACTTC.

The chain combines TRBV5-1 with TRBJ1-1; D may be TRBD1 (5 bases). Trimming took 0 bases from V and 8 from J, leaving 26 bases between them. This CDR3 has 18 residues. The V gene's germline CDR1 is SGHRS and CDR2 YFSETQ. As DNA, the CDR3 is TGCGCCAGCAGCTTGGGGTACCAGGGCTTGGACCTGGTGGGAGAAGCTTTCTTT. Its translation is CASSLGYQGLDLVGEAFF.

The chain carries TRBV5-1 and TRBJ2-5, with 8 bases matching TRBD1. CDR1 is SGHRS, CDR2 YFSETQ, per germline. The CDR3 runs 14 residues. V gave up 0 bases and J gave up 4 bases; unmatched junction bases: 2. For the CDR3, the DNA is TGCGCCAGCAGCTTGGGACAGGGGCGAGAGACCCAGTACTTC. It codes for CASSLGQGRETQYF.

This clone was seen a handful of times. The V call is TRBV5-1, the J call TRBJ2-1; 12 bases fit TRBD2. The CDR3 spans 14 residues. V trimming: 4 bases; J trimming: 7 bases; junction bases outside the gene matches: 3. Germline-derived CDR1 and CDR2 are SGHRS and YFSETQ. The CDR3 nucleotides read TGCGCCAGCAGCGTGGGGACTAGCGGGAATGAGCAGTTCTTC. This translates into CASSVGTSGNEQFF.

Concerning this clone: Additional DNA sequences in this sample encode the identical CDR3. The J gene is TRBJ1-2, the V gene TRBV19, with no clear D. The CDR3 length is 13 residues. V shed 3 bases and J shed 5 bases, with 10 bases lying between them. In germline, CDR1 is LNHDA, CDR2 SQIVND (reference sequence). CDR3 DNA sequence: TGTGCCAGTAGTATTGATGGCGGATATGGCTACACCTTC. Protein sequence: CASSIDGGYGYTF. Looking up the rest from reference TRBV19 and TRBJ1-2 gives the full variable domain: DGGITQSPKYLFRKEGQNVTLSCEQNLNHDAMYWYRQDPGQGLRLIYYSQIVNDFQKGDIAEGYSVSREKKESFPLTVTSAQKNPTAFYLCASSIDGGYGYTFGSGTRLTVV.